This T cell receptor (beta chain) derives from a study of neurological immune-mediated disorders. The CDR3 contains 14 residues. Germline CDR1 is SEHNR and CDR2 is FQNEAQ (reference sequence). V was clipped by 3 bases and J by 6 bases; unmatched bases: 3. MiXCR was run by TCRdb on the 5' RACE reads, yielding one entry per CDR3 protein. This sample yields tens of thousands of distinct CDR3 sequences, of which less than 15% are seen a single time; 27% belongs to the top ten. This clonotype was detected many times. Sequences were obtained from PBMCs. The receptor was isolated from a woman aged 50 to 60 with HTLV-1-associated myelopathy (HAM/TSP). The rearrangement links TRBV7-9 to TRBJ2-2; 8 positions agree with TRBD1. DNA of the CDR3: TGTGCCAGCAGCTTCGGACAGGGCTCCGGGGAGCTGTTTTTT. Translation gives CASSFGQGSGELFF.